This T cell receptor beta chain was sequenced in a study of cytomegalovirus exposure and HLA in healthy donors (dated by TCRdb to about 2017). Broadly, across the study: According to an earlier analysis of several hundred of the donors, roughly 180 million T cells yielded roughly 110 million unique TCR beta sequences and 276 Gb of sequence data. Approximately 300 gigabases of sequencing data and around 88 million unique TCR sequences made up an early release that covered under 750 HLA-typed donors. The study was designed to test whether signatures of past pathogen exposure could be identified by cataloging public T cell receptors. In addition to the first cohort of 650 to 750 subjects, a separate validation cohort of approximately 130 different subjects was used. High-throughput TCR immunosequencing, statistical association of individual TCRs with disease status, and machine learning were combined to predict cytomegalovirus infection status. A few DR-DQ haplotypes were handled as single units for association and clustering because linkage in the cohort was strong. On average, around 240,000 unique TCR beta nucleotide sequences were sequenced per donor among about 400 genotyped donors of the cohort, with roughly 18% of those sequences being non-productive. Rather than drawing on any new phenotypic data, the later analysis identified candidate immune exposures from TCR beta sequences and the way those sequences occurred across donors. Donor age, sex, ethnicity and CMV serostatus were collected together with the repertoire data. An earlier analysis of some 500 of the donors used high-throughput TCR beta sequencing to judge whether each TCR beta V gene segment behaved as functional or pseudogenic. In a later genetic analysis, genome-wide SNP genotypes for about three fifths of the roughly 670 donors were used, and that subset was treated as a discovery cohort. All discovery cohort repertoires had been generated using a single sequencing platform. The number of typed donors differed by locus: about 620-630 for A, B, C, DRB1 and DQB1; approximately 530 for DQA1; some 590 for DPA1; and about 470 for DPB1. The T cell repertoires of several hundred subjects were profiled by immunosequencing and related to cytomegalovirus serostatus. HLA typing covered class I and class II loci at four-digit resolution. Of the 350 to 400 genotyped donors, over 70% fell in the genetic ancestry cluster associated with self-reported Caucasian donors. In a later analysis, previously published TCR beta repertoires from 500 to 750 donors were re-analyzed and high-resolution HLA genotyping was added so that TCR occurrence patterns could be studied. General conclusions and limits of the study: A cluster of highly shared sequence variants was judged likely to represent a technical artifact of the sequencing pipeline. Broadly in line with IMGT annotations, most TCR beta V segments showed up in productive rearrangements about 90% or about 30% of the time in an earlier analysis of approximately 600 of the donors. At a false discovery rate of 0.05, a later analysis linked under 20,000 TCR beta sequences to specific HLA alleles. Because counts were too low, 15 to 20 rarely observed V segments, including chromosome 9 orphons, were left out of the earlier analysis of roughly 600 of the donors. A further reported finding was that TCR beta sequences accurately predicted the HLA-A and HLA-B alleles for most subjects in the first cohort. Compared with the roughly 670-donor mean, donors in an Asian-associated ancestry cluster had fewer N-insertions in productive TCRs, according to a later genetic analysis. Correlated functional status among segregating V segments might reflect linkage disequilibrium, but an unknown experimental factor could not be ruled out. In this cohort, only TCR beta chains were sequenced, and detectable features were limited by the absence of alpha or paired-chain data. According to a later analysis, parvovirus B19, influenza, CMV and Epstein-Barr virus appeared linked to several top co-occurrence clusters. In a later analysis, the rate of TCR association differed among HLA loci, with DRB1 alleles having the most associated TCRs and HLA-C alleles having the fewest. Compared with equally common non-associated chains, HLA-associated TCR beta chains in a later analysis were more clonally expanded and had lower generation probabilities. CMV serostatus was the only immune exposure information available for the cohort. Across donors, most TCR sequences were observed very rarely, whereas some public TCRs were present in many individuals. An association between a missense DCLRE1C variant and V-gene and J-gene trimming of TCR beta chains was found in a later genetic analysis and replicated in an independent cohort. In vitro tests confirmed that a few of the cytomegalovirus-associated TCR beta chains recognize cytomegalovirus antigens. The presence/absence analyses assumed that sequencing depth was roughly uniform across donors, and that assumption may not be true. The authors suggested that the approach could potentially be generalized to other disease states and immunological phenotypes. In both the original and validation cohorts, the classifier was reported to diagnose cytomegalovirus status with high specificity and sensitivity. Strong co-occurrence of HLA alleles, especially DR and DQ, made assigning TCR associations to individual alleles difficult. Because some donors lacked HLA typing at each locus, the association tests relied only on the typed subset. Most CMV-associated TCR beta chains appeared to be HLA-restricted in a later analysis, and the HLA associations seemed to be driven largely by CMV exposure. The study listed 150 to 200 TCR beta chains as associated with cytomegalovirus. Some IMGT-functional V segments, including TRBV6-2 and TRBV6-3, could not be told apart with the 87-base-pair reads, so those segments were excluded.

Of note for this clone: Its antigen is not yet known. No base quality values were provided; no much bigger clone lies one nucleotide off.

CDR1 and CDR2 were assigned from the germline V gene as SGHVS and FNYEAQ. Trimming removed 4 bases from V and 6 bases from J, leaving 13 bases between the germline ends. CDR3 length: 13 amino acids, cysteine to phenylalanine. Solely the CDR3 DNA is kept, with 39 bases framed from the first base. The cohort was made up of roughly 670 healthy bone marrow donors. At the time of sampling, every cohort member was nominally healthy, though immune exposures that went unrecorded were likely present. The donor tested CMV seropositive, placing the donor among the approximately 290 seropositive members of the cohort. A peripheral blood sample was collected from each donor, and TCR beta sequencing was performed on peripheral blood mononuclear cells. The Qiagen DNeasy Blood Extraction Kit was used to extract genomic DNA from the blood cell samples. The library came from the immunoSEQ multiplex PCR assay. For the multiplex PCR, a mixture combining 60 forward primers for TCR Vbeta segments and 13 reverse primers for TCR Jbeta segments was used. Amplification of the CDR3 region of rearranged TCR beta genes was performed with a multiplex PCR assay on genomic DNA. The Illumina HiSeq System was used to sequence the amplified TCR beta libraries as 87-base-pair reads. The authors processed their data as follows. In a later analysis, about 80 million unique TCR beta chains were counted across the 500 to 850 repertoires, and roughly 11 million of these chains were shared by at least two donors. Raw reads were error-corrected and collapsed into unique sequences by a nearest-neighbor algorithm in which closely related sequences were merged to remove PCR and sequencing errors. Alignment of CDR3 sequences to IMGT reference sequences was used to assign V, D and J gene segments. Each retained sequence needed at least a six-nucleotide match to both a V gene segment and a J gene segment. Rearrangements were classified as productive when the CDR3 lacked stop codons and remained in frame with V and J, and all other rearrangements were classified as non-productive. Following IMGT convention, CDR3 was defined as the stretch from the second conserved V-encoded cysteine up to the conserved J-encoded phenylalanine. In an earlier analysis of more than 550 of the donors, sequences lacking an unambiguous match to a single V gene segment were excluded. An earlier analysis of 500 to 700 of the donors classified V segments as functional when productive rearrangements were above 56.7% and as segregating when the standard deviation between donors was above 5%. To diagnose cytomegalovirus status from the catalog of TCR beta chain sequences, a statistical classification framework was built. In a later analysis, TCR nucleotide sequences were compared against IMGT/GENE-DB human TR gene sequences so that V and J genes could be assigned. In a later analysis, CDR3 sequences and most-parsimonious VDJ recombination scenarios were assigned using the TCRdist pipeline. In a later analysis, each TCR beta chain was defined by its CDR3 amino acid sequence together with its V-gene family, and reads lacking a unique V-gene family were excluded. In a later analysis, 450 to 600 highly shared, low-generation-probability nucleotide sequences were removed to address suspected cross-contamination and a sequencing artifact. A later analysis calculated a clonal expansion index for each public chain from normalized within-repertoire ranks of inferred template counts. A later analysis computed generation probabilities with a VDJ recombination model fitted to out-of-frame rearrangements, and checked the results against IGoR. Hypergeometric tests were used in a later analysis to score TCR-TCR, TCR-HLA and TCR-CMV co-occurrence, with a repertoire-size bias correction applied to the TCR pairs. False discovery rates were estimated in a later analysis by permuting HLA or CMV assignments 20 times. In a later analysis, co-occurring TCRs were grouped using DBSCAN, and TCRdist sequence similarity was added for clustering within HLA-allele-positive subsets. Co-occurrence clustering excluded repertoires with fewer than 30,000 or more than 120,000 public chains, plus five with anomalous nucleotide sharing. TCRdb took this table from immuneACCESS and kept in-frame rearrangements with V and J called. Such tables lack part of the clones; where checked against another copy, unresolved V genes explain under half of the gap, and the rest is unexplained. V, J and clone size derive from that table, while D and trimming were established from the DNA sequence. In all, the sample holds some 180,000 clones, and 65% to 85% of those were seen once. The top ten clones comprise roughly 1.7% of the sample.

The sequencing sample was made of PBMCs. The receptor was derived from a man aged 40-55 years in good health and CMV-seropositive. This chain joins TRBV7-6 to TRBJ2-7; the D gene cannot be resolved reliably. The CDR3 protein: CASSSSTIGEQYF. The bases are TGTGCCAGCAGCTCCTCTACTATTGGCGAGCAGTACTTC. This CDR3, with the reference TRBV7-6 and TRBJ2-7 proteins standing in past its ends, gives the full variable domain GAGVSQSPRYKVTKRGQDVALRCDPISGHVSLYWYRQALGQGPEFLTYFNYEAQQDKSGLPNDRFSAERPEGSISTLTIQRTEQRDSAMYRCASSSSTIGEQYFGPGTRLTVT.